This T cell receptor beta chain was retrieved from a study of graft-versus-host responses after intestinal transplantation. As for the study in general: Each patient got anti-thymocyte globulin induction, then tacrolimus and steroids for around three years. General observations from the study: Analysis identified GvH clones in recipient marrow, with some appearing first in ileum or blood.

Generated by immunoSEQ multiplex PCR, the TCRdb table keeps only in-frame clones and is missing some. The data hold about 29,000 clones, with 85% to 95% observed a single time. After removal of 4 bases from V and 2 bases from J, the junction contained 2 bases not matched to a gene. The germline gives CDR1 SGHVS, CDR2 FQNEAQ. This CDR3 region has 15 residues. With regard to this clone: The antigen is undetermined.

The rearrangement uses TRBV7-8 and TRBJ2-7; 13 bases match TRBD2. The input for sequencing was PBMCs, taken about 62 days after intestinal transplant. The TCR comes from a human patient who received an intestinal transplant, so some T cells may come from the graft donor. CDR3 residues: CASSSGLAGAYEQYF. The CDR3 nucleotides read TGTGCCAGCAGCTCAGGACTAGCGGGGGCCTACGAGCAGTACTTC.